The sequence of this T cell receptor (beta chain) was determined in a study of breast tumors, draining lymph nodes, adjacent tissues. TCRdb reprocessed the multiplex PCR reads via MiXCR and lists one record per CDR3 protein. This table holds approximately 130,000 distinct CDR3 sequences, around 24% found once. This clonotype has at least ten counts. Samples came from axillary lymph nodes draining the breast cancer. The CDR3 runs to 15 residues. CDR1 and CDR2 from the germline V gene are SGHRS and YFSETQ. Trimming removed 4 bases from V and 0 bases from J, with 10 bases in between. The specimen was axillary lymph node tissue. The chain combines TRBV5-1 with TRBJ1-4, with a weak D call TRBD1 (5 bases). The receptor was isolated from a female donor with breast cancer. Some clones in this sample may be carry-over from other donors' samples. CDR3 in amino acids: CASSLGVSTNEKLFF. The CDR3 nucleotides are TGCGCCAGCAGCCTAGGGGTTTCAACTAATGAAAAACTGTTTTTT.